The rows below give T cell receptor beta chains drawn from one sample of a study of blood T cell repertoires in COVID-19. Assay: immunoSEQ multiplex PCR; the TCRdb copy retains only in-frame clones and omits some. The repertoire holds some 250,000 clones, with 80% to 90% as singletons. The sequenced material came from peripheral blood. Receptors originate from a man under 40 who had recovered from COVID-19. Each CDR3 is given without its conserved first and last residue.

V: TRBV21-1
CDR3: ASSPQVGALSGNTIY

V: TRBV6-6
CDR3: ASSRQLDSRYSGNTIY

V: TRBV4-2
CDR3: ASSQSGTGGGEQY

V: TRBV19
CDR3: ASSPGGGYT

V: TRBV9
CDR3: ASSISRDSLYGYT

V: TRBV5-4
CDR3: ASSTDREDGELF

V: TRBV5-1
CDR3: ASSSFTGSSYEQY

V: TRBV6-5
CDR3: ASSYAGVAYGYT

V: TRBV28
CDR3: ASSLGQQDPQY

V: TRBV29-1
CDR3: SVEDGRGPYGYT

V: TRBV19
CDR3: ASSPQGPKVAQH

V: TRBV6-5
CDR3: ASSRDAYNEQF

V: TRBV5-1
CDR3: ASSRGLRDRDYEQF

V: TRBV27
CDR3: ASTFATGRGEEKLF

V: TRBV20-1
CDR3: SARIAGLQH

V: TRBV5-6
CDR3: ASSLVAYTGELF

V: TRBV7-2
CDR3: ASSLGQPVTGELF

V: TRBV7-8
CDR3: ASSFSTGWGNTEAF

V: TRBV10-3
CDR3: AISESEGLGEAF

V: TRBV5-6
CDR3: ASTLQGSGGITDTQY

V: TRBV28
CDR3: ASSRDRGYEQY

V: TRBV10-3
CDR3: AIVGNRGLGDTQY

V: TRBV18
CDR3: ASSPATSGYTDTQY

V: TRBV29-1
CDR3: SVGRPVQGSTEAF

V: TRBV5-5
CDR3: AITGNYGYT

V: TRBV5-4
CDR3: ASSLAMENTIY

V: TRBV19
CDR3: ASSILGGTYEQY

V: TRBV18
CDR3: ASSPLPGELF

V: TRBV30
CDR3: AWNGGRTGELF

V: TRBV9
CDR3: ASSVSSGGYEQY

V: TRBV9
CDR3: ASSERTGARWGYT

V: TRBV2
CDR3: ASSLETEAF

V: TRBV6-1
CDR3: ASSEVRGFEQY

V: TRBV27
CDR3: ASSLSSLQETQY

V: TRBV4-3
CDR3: ASSPGQGRIGGYT

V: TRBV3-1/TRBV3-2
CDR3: ASTPSRGGEQF

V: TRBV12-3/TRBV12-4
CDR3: ASSLARYGYT

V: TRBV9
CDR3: ASSVGYSEQF

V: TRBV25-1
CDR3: ASSSAPGNEQF

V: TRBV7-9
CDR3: ASSFRTGAGNTIY